Here is one T cell receptor beta chain with its context. This specimen comes from a study of control samples from healthy donors and cancer patients. Here immunoSEQ multiplex PCR was the method, and the copy in TCRdb shows in-frame clones only, minus some. The sample lists more than 100,000 clones, roughly 88% occurring once. The CDR3 spans 14 residues. The V end lost 2 bases, the J end lost 3 bases, and 14 bases lay between the germline ends. CDR1 and CDR2 (germline): GTSNPN, SVGIG (reference sequence). This TCR was recovered from a middle-aged man in good health. Sequencing was performed on blood. The V gene is TRBV30, the J gene TRBJ2-7; D is possibly TRBD2 (5 bases). The CDR3 loop reads CAWSKPTGLYEQYF. As DNA, the CDR3 is TGTGCCTGGAGTAAACCAACCGGACTCTACGAGCAGTACTTC.